This TCR beta chain was obtained from a study of blood T cell repertoires in COVID-19. The assay was immunoSEQ multiplex PCR, and TCRdb's table has in-frame clones only and misses some. The sample lists 15,000 to 20,000 clones, about 89% seen once, with approximately 7.5% in the top ten. The CDR3 contains 17 residues. This chain connects TRBV21-1 to TRBJ1-5; whether TRBD1, the table's D call, matches the DNA was not checked. TRBV21-1 is classified as a pseudogene. The sample consisted of peripheral blood. This clonotype originated in a woman aged 55 to 70 with active COVID-19. CDR3 DNA: TGTGCCAGCAGCAAAGGGCAGGGGGAATATAGCAATCAGCCCCAGCATTTT. This sequence encodes CASSKGQGEYSNQPQHF.